The 32 T cell receptor beta chains reported below all come from one sample, sequenced in a study of OX40 agonist ivuxolimab in advanced cancers. Data came from immunoSEQ multiplex PCR; TCRdb stores just in-frame clones and leaves some out. The data contain about 130,000 clones, around 93% of them singletons. The source was CD4+ or CD8+ T cells sorted from blood, collected in a trial of the OX40 agonist ivuxolimab. The receptors originated from an adult with an advanced solid tumor such as melanoma, head and neck, liver or kidney cancer.

The rearrangement uses TRBV9 and TRBJ2-4, with 11 bases matching TRBD1. J lost 11 bases, V lost 4 bases, and 11 bases had no gene match. Germline-derived CDR1 and CDR2 are SGDLS and YYNGEE. The CDR3 loop spans 15 amino acids. In DNA form, the CDR3 reads TGTGCCAGCAGCTCGGGTTGGGGACAGGGGGGAGTTCAGTACTTC. Its protein product is CASSSGWGQGGVQYF.

This chain uses TRBV27 with TRBJ2-3; 9 bases are shared with TRBD2. The CDR3 has 15 amino acids. The J segment lost 5 bases and the V segment lost 5 bases, leaving 8 bases of the junction unmatched. Per the germline V gene, CDR1 is MNHEY and CDR2 is SMNVEV (reference sequence). The CDR3 DNA follows: TGTGCCAGCAGTCCAAGGCCTAGCGGGATAGATACGCAGTATTTT. It is translated as CASSPRPSGIDTQYF.

The rearrangement uses TRBV5-4 and TRBJ1-6; the match to TRBD1 covers 9 bases. CDR3 length equals 15 residues. Trimming removed 4 bases from V and 3 bases from J; junction bases left unmatched: 2. Per the germline V gene, CDR1 is SGHNT and CDR2 is YYREEE (reference sequence). For the CDR3, the DNA is TGTGCCAGCAGCCAGGGACAGGGCTATAATTCACCCCTCCACTTT. Translation: CASSQGQGYNSPLHF. The variable domain in full, completed from reference TRBV5-4 and TRBJ1-6, reads ETGVTQSPTHLIKTRGQQVTLRCSSQSGHNTVSWYQQALGQGPQFIFQYYREEENGRGNFPPRFSGLQFPNYSSELNVNALELDDSALYLCASSQGQGYNSPLHFGNGTRLTVT.

J is TRBJ1-2 and V is TRBV28; 10 nucleotides line up with TRBD1. Germline CDR1 MDHEN, CDR2 SYDVKM. CDR3 length: 15 amino acids. The trim removed 1 base at V and 6 bases at J, leaving 5 bases unmatched. CDR3 protein: CASSLFPGTGDGYTF. Written as DNA, the CDR3 is TGTGCCAGCAGTTTATTCCCCGGGACAGGGGATGGCTACACCTTC.

CDR3 nucleotides: TGCGCCAGCAGCTCCGGTGGGACAGATAACTATGGCTACACCTTC. Translation gives CASSSGGTDNYGYTF. The gene calls are TRBV5-1 and TRBJ1-2; the match to TRBD1 covers 7 bases. This CDR3 has 15 residues. J was trimmed by 1 base and V by 3 bases; bases with no gene match: 6. From germline, CDR1 is SGHRS and CDR2 YFSETQ.

CDR3 nucleotide sequence: TGTGCCAGCAGCTTCGGGCCGACTAACACTGAAGCTTTCTTT. As protein: CASSFGPTNTEAFF. The chain joins TRBV5-5 to TRBJ1-1; D is uncertain. This CDR3 contains 14 residues. V was trimmed by 2 bases and J by 2 bases, leaving 10 bases between them. CDR1 is SGHKS and CDR2 is YYEKEE in the germline V gene (reference sequence).

CDR3 loop: CASSPASGSNYEQYF. CDR3 sequence (DNA): TGTGCCAGCAGTCCCGCTAGCGGGAGTAACTACGAGCAGTACTTC. This rearrangement joins TRBV28 to TRBJ2-7; 10 positions match TRBD2. The V gene end was trimmed by 5 bases and the J gene end by 3 bases; junction bases not matched to a gene: 7. The CDR3 is 15 amino acids. Germline lookup yields CDR1 MDHEN and CDR2 SYDVKM.

The DNA of the CDR3 is TGTGCCAGCAGCGGGACTAGCGGTTACAATGAGCAGTTCTTC. It yields the protein CASSGTSGYNEQFF. This chain connects TRBV11-2 to TRBJ2-1, with 11 positions matching TRBD2. Germline V lookup: CDR1 SGHAT, CDR2 FQNNGV. J was trimmed by 4 bases and V by 5 bases; bases with no gene match: 1. The CDR3 is 14 residues long.

This chain links TRBV20-1 with TRBJ1-1; D is undetermined. The germline V gene encodes CDR1 DFQATT and CDR2 SNEGSKA (reference sequence). CDR3 size: 11 residues. V was clipped by 8 bases and J by 3 bases, with 10 bases between them. This CDR3 reads CSPLMDTEAFF. CDR3 bases: TGCAGTCCCCTAATGGACACTGAAGCTTTCTTT.

The rearrangement links TRBV5-1 to TRBJ2-1, with D perhaps given as TRBD1 or TRBD2 (5 bases each). The CDR3 extends over 14 amino acids. Germline V gene data show CDR1 as SGHRS and CDR2 as YFSETQ. The V end lost 6 bases, the J end lost 5 bases, and 15 bases lay between the germline ends. The CDR3 reads CASNPGTHNNEQFF. CDR3 bases: TGCGCCAGCAATCCCGGGACCCACAACAATGAGCAGTTCTTC. The variable domain in full, completed from reference TRBV5-1 and TRBJ2-1, reads KAGVTQTPRYLIKTRGQQVTLSCSPISGHRSVSWYQQTPGQGLQFLFEYFSETQRNKGNFPGRFSGRQFSNSRSEMNVSTLELGDSALYLCASNPGTHNNEQFFGPGTRLTVL.

This chain joins TRBV5-1 and TRBJ2-7, with TRBD1 as a possible D gene (6 bases). The V gene's germline CDR1 is SGHRS and CDR2 YFSETQ. V dropped 0 bases and J dropped 3 bases, with 13 bases sitting between them. The CDR3 consists of 15 residues. The CDR3: CASSLGGPLNYEQYF. CDR3 in DNA: TGCGCCAGCAGCTTGGGGGGGCCCCTCAACTACGAGCAGTACTTC.

The CDR3 region has the DNA TGTGCCAGCTCATCGGGCGCGAACACTGAAGCTTTCTTT. It is translated as CASSSGANTEAFF. V gene TRBV18 combines with J gene TRBJ1-1; D uncertain. The CDR3 has 13 amino acids. In germline, CDR1 is KGHSH, CDR2 LQKENI. The V end was cut by 5 bases, the J end by 1 base, with 8 bases between.

The rearrangement joins TRBV7-8 to TRBJ1-2; D gene unclear. This CDR3 is built from 13 residues. V dropped 1 base and J dropped 5 bases, with 8 bases sitting between them. CDR1 is SGHVS, CDR2 FQNEAQ, per germline. The CDR3 region is CASSLVRGYGYTF. The CDR3 DNA sequence: TGTGCCAGCAGCTTAGTCCGGGGTTATGGCTACACCTTC.

The chain couples TRBV19 to TRBJ1-5; tentative D call: TRBD1 (6 bases). V lost 9 bases and J 6 bases, leaving 12 bases between the germline ends. The germline gives CDR1 LNHDA, CDR2 SQIVND (reference sequence). There are 12 residues in the CDR3. In DNA form, the CDR3 reads TGTGCCAGCAAGGGGGGGCGTCAGCCCCAGCATTTT. Amino acids: CASKGGRQPQHF.

The CDR3 DNA is TGTGCCAGCAGTGAGCCTGCGACCTATGGCTACACCTTC. Encoded protein: CASSEPATYGYTF. V and J are TRBV2 and TRBJ1-2; no clear D gene. Per the germline V gene, CDR1 is SNHLY and CDR2 is FYNNEI. V gave up 3 bases and J gave up 4 bases, with 9 bases separating them. This CDR3 comprises 13 residues. The full variable domain, rest sourced from reference TRBV2 and TRBJ1-2, is EPEVTQTPSHQVTQMGQEVILRCVPISNHLYFYWYRQILGQKVEFLVSFYNNEISEKSEIFDDQFSVERPDGSNFTLKIRSTKLEDSAMYFCASSEPATYGYTFGSGTRLTVV.

As regards this clone: At one of its ends the junction is not consistent with the germline gene, which may arise from a read error. In DNA, the CDR3 is TGTGCCAGCACTTCACGAGAAACCAGCTCTTTC. It codes for CASTSRETSSF. The chain links TRBV28 to TRBJ1-2; no clear D. Germline V gives CDR1 MDHEN, CDR2 SYDVKM. The CDR3 is 11 amino acids.

The V and J genes are TRBV15 and TRBJ1-1, with 7 positions matching TRBD1. V shed 3 bases and J 4 bases; nucleotides not matched to a gene: 5. Germline-derived CDR1 and CDR2 are LNHNV and YYDKDF (reference sequence). This CDR3 spans 14 amino acids. In nucleotides, the CDR3 is TGTGCCACCAGCAGGCGGGACAGTCGCACTGAAGCTTTCTTT. Its protein is CATSRRDSRTEAFF.

V usage is TRBV9 and J usage is TRBJ2-6; D remains unclear. The V end was cut by 0 bases, the J end by 0 bases, with 7 bases between. The CDR3 spans 16 residues. Germline assignment: CDR1 SGDLS and CDR2 YYNGEE. CDR3 in DNA: TGTGCCAGCAGCGTAGTCCAGCGCTCTGGGGCCAACGTCCTGACTTTC. It specifies CASSVVQRSGANVLTF. The full variable domain, in which reference TRBV9 and TRBJ2-6 provide the parts outside the CDR3, is DSGVTQTPKHLITATGQRVTLRCSPRSGDLSVYWYQQSLDQGLQFLIQYYNGEERAKGNILERFSAQQFPDLHSELNLSSLELGDSALYFCASSVVQRSGANVLTFGAGSRLTVL.

V and J are TRBV10-3 and TRBJ2-7, with TRBD2 identical over 13 bases. Germline values: CDR1 ENHRY, CDR2 SYGVKD. The J segment lost 11 bases and the V segment lost 10 bases, leaving 17 bases of the junction unmatched. The CDR3 loop spans 15 amino acids. The CDR3 DNA reads as TGTGCCACCTCTGGGAGGGAGCGGACTAGCGGGAGTGAGTACTTC. Translated: CATSGRERTSGSEYF.

The CDR3 bases are TGTGCCATCAGTGATCCCAGGGGCCCCGGGGAGCTGTTTTTT. As protein: CAISDPRGPGELFF. V and J are TRBV10-3 and TRBJ2-2; possibly TRBD1 for D (6 bases). CDR1 is ENHRY, CDR2 SYGVKD, per germline. The CDR3 has 14 amino acids. V was clipped by 3 bases and J by 6 bases, with 11 bases between them.

The CDR3 coding sequence is TGTGCCATCAGTTTAGCGGGGGGACTATACGAGCAGTACTTC. Protein sequence: CAISLAGGLYEQYF. V is TRBV10-3 and J is TRBJ2-7; TRBD2 matches at 10 bases. The germline CDR1 and CDR2 sequences are ENHRY and SYGVKD. The trim removed 5 bases at V and 4 bases at J, leaving 5 bases unmatched. This CDR3 comprises 14 residues.

This chain uses TRBV7-3 with TRBJ2-1; 7 bases align to TRBD2. Trimming removed 2 bases from V and 7 bases from J; junction bases left unmatched: 2. This CDR3 has 13 residues. CDR1 is SGHTA and CDR2 is FQGTGA in the germline V gene. The CDR3 loop is CASSLFSGNEQFF. As DNA, the CDR3 is TGTGCCAGCAGCTTATTTAGCGGGAATGAGCAGTTCTTC.

This chain connects TRBV5-6 to TRBJ2-1; D uncertain. This CDR3 spans 15 amino acids. The V and J ends lost 3 bases and 2 bases respectively, with 12 bases between them. Germline CDR1 reads SGHDT; CDR2 reads YYEEEE. This chain's CDR3 is CASSSAIAPYNEQFF. In DNA form, the CDR3 reads TGTGCCAGCAGCTCCGCTATAGCCCCCTACAATGAGCAGTTCTTC. The whole variable domain, filled in from reference TRBV5-6 and TRBJ2-1, reads DAGVTQSPTHLIKTRGQQVTLRCSPKSGHDTVSWYQQALGQGPQFIFQYYEEEERQRGNFPDRFSGHQFPNYSSELNVNALLLGDSALYLCASSSAIAPYNEQFFGPGTRLTVL.

The gene calls are TRBV19 and TRBJ2-1; 10 bases match TRBD1. The CDR3 spans 14 residues. Losses at the gene ends were 9 bases for V and 4 bases for J; bases not matched to a gene: 6. The V gene's germline CDR1 is LNHDA and CDR2 SQIVND (reference sequence). The CDR3: CASGQGDRYNEQFF. The CDR3 region has the DNA TGTGCCAGCGGACAGGGGGATAGGTACAATGAGCAGTTCTTC.

V gene TRBV7-9 combines with J gene TRBJ2-1; 10 nucleotides match TRBD1. J was trimmed by 5 bases and V by 6 bases; bases with no gene match: 7. This CDR3 has 15 residues. The germline gives CDR1 SEHNR, CDR2 FQNEAQ (reference sequence). The CDR3, as DNA: TGTGCCAGCAGAGAAGACAGGGGGCTTGACAATGAGCAGTTCTTC. Protein sequence: CASREDRGLDNEQFF.

This chain connects TRBV18 to TRBJ1-2, with D perhaps TRBD1 (5 bases). This CDR3 has 13 amino acids. V lost 1 base and J 8 bases, leaving 11 bases between the germline ends. Germline V gene sequence: CDR1 KGHSH, CDR2 LQKENI. DNA of the CDR3: TGTGCCAGCTCACCACGGGGGGACTGGGGCTACACCTTC. Protein product: CASSPRGDWGYTF.

The chain joins TRBV28 to TRBJ2-3; D gene unclear. Trimming shortened V by 7 bases and J by 2 bases, and 13 bases separated the two germline ends. This CDR3 has 14 residues. CDR1 MDHEN and CDR2 SYDVKM come from the germline V gene. CDR3 coding DNA: TGTGCCAGCACCTTCGGTCTATCCACAGATACGCAGTATTTT. It specifies CASTFGLSTDTQYF.

This clone was counted only a few times. V and J are TRBV7-2 and TRBJ2-1, with 7 bases fitting TRBD1. There are 15 residues in the CDR3. The germline V gene encodes CDR1 SGHTA and CDR2 FQGNSA. J lost 2 bases, V lost 3 bases, and 4 bases had no gene match. DNA of the CDR3: TGTGCCAGCAGCTTCACGACAGGGACCTACAATGAGCAGTTCTTC. Translated, it gives CASSFTTGTYNEQFF.

V usage is TRBV7-3 and J usage is TRBJ2-2; TRBD1 aligns across 9 bases. V lost 5 bases and J lost 5; bases outside the gene matches: 6. The CDR3 spans 15 residues. From germline, CDR1 is SGHTA and CDR2 FQGTGA. CDR3 sequence: CASSPTGGRTGELFF. CDR3 sequence (DNA): TGTGCCAGCAGCCCGACAGGGGGGAGAACCGGGGAGCTGTTTTTT.

This clone showed up just once. At one of its ends the junction is not consistent with the germline gene, which may arise from a read error. The rearrangement links TRBV7-7 to TRBJ2-2, with D perhaps assigned TRBD1 or TRBD2 (6 bases each). CDR1 and CDR2 from the germline V gene are SSHAT and FNYEAQ (reference sequence). The CDR3 covers 14 residues. The CDR3 region is CASSRGGSTGELFF. Here the CDR3 DNA reads TGTGCTAGCAGCCGAGGGGGGTCTACCGGGGAGCTGTTTTTT. The variable domain in full, with the rest retrieved from reference TRBV7-7 and TRBJ2-2, is GAGVSQSPRYKVTKRGQDVTLRCDPISSHATLYWYQQALGQGPEFLTYFNYEAQPDKSGLPSDRFSAERPEGSISTLTIQRTEQRDSAMYRCASSRGGSTGELFFGEGSRLTVL.

The J gene is TRBJ2-7, the V gene TRBV18; D remains unclear. CDR1 is KGHSH, CDR2 LQKENI, per germline. V lost 8 bases and J lost 3, with 8 bases in between. The CDR3 has 11 amino acids. The CDR3 sequence is CASADGYEQYF. The CDR3 DNA reads TGTGCCAGCGCTGACGGCTACGAGCAGTACTTC.

The chain links TRBV9 to TRBJ2-1; 7 bases are shared with TRBD1. The CDR3 is 14 residues long. The V segment lost 4 bases and the J segment 4 bases; nucleotides outside the gene matches: 5. Germline values: CDR1 SGDLS, CDR2 YYNGEE. The CDR3 loop is CASSSQQGYNEQFF. CDR3 DNA sequence: TGTGCCAGCAGCTCCCAACAGGGGTACAATGAGCAGTTCTTC.